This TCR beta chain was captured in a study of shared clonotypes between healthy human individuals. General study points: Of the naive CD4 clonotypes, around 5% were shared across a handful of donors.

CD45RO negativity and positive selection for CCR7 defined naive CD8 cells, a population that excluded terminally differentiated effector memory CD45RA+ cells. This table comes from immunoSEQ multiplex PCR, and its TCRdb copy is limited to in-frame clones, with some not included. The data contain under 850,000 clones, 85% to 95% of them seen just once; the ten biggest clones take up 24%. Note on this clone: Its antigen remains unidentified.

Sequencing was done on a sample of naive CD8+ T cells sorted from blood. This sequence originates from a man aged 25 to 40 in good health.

CDR3 nucleotides: TGTGCCAGCAGTGACGAGGGCAGTTTCTTCTCTGGAAACACCATATATTTT. It codes for CASSDEGSFFSGNTIYF. The chain uses TRBV6-4 and TRBJ1-3; D ambiguous. The V gene lost 2 bases and the J gene lost 0 bases, with 14 bases spanning the gap. The CDR3 spans 17 residues. CDR1 is MRHNA and CDR2 is SNTAGT in the germline V gene.